This T cell receptor (beta chain) was sequenced during a study of sequential checkpoint blockade in melanoma. Study-level background: Patients were randomized 1:1 to nivolumab-then-ipilimumab or ipilimumab-then-nivolumab first-line. After both sequences, patients received maintenance nivolumab.

Noted treatment: randomized to nivolumab then ipilimumab (arm A) or the reverse (arm B). PBMC sorting kept live CD3+CD8+ cells without CD19 or CD56. Clones were read by immunoSEQ multiplex PCR, and TCRdb kept only the in-frame ones, dropping some. The sample carries tens of thousands of clones, more than 80% recorded once. Germline V gene data show CDR1 as LNHDA and CDR2 as SQIVND (reference sequence). Losses at the gene ends were 3 bases for V and 0 bases for J; bases not matched to a gene: 6. This CDR3 is 16 amino acids long. This clonotype was obtained from a human donor with melanoma. This chain connects TRBV19 to TRBJ1-2; 8 bases line up with TRBD1. The source material was CD8+ T cells sorted from blood (inferred from file names), sampled from a patient given nivolumab and ipilimumab in sequence. CDR3 coding DNA: TGTGCCAGTAGTATCACAGGGGGTGCTTCTAACTATGGCTACACCTTC. It yields the protein CASSITGGASNYGYTF.